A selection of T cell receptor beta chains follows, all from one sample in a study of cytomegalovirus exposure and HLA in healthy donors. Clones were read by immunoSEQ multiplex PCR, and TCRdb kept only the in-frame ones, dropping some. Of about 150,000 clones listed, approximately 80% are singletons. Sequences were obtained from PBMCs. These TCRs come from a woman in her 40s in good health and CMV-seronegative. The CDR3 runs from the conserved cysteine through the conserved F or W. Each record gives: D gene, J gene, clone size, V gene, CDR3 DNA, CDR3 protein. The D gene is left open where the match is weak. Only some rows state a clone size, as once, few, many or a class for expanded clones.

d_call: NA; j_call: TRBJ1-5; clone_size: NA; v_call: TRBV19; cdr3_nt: TGTGCCAGTAGTACTTTAAGCAATCAGCCCCAGCATTTT; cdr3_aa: CASSTLSNQPQHF
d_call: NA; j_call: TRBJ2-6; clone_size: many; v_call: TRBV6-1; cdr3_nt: TGTGCCAGCAGTGAGCGGGACTCTGGGGCCAACGTCCTGACTTTC; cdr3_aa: CASSERDSGANVLTF
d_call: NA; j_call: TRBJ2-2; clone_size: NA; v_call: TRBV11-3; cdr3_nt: TGTGCCAGCAGCTTAGGGGGCGGCGGGGTGAACACCGGGGAGCTGTTTTTT; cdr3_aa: CASSLGGGGVNTGELFF
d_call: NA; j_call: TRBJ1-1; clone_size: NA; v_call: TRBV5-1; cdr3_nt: TGCGCCAGCAGCCCCCGGACAGTTCCAAACACTGAAGCTTTCTTT; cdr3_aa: CASSPRTVPNTEAFF
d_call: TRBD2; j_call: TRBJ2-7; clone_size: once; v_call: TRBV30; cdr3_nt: TGTGCCTGGAGGGGGGGTGAAGCGGGAGGCCTGAGAGAGCAGTACTTC; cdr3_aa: CAWRGGEAGGLREQYF
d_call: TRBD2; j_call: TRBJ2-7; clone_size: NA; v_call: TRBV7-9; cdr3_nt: TGTGCCAGCAGCCCTCACAGTGGGAGGGCCCCCTACGAGCAGTACTTC; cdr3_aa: CASSPHSGRAPYEQYF
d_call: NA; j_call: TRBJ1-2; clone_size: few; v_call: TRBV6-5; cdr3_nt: TGTGCCAGCAGTTACCCGGGTGGCTACACCTTC; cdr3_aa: CASSYPGGYTF
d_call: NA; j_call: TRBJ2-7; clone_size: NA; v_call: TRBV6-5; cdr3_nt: TGTGCCAGCTGGATGGGCCACTCCTACGAGCAGTACTTC; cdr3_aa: CASWMGHSYEQYF
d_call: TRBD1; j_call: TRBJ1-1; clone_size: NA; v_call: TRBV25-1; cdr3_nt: TGTGCCAGCAGTTTAGGGACAGGGGGCACTGAAGCTTTCTTT; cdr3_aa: CASSLGTGGTEAFF
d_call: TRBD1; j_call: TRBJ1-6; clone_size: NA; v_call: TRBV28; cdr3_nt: TGTGCCAGCACCCGAGGTTCAGGGGGGAGCTCCTATAATTCACCCCTCCACTTT; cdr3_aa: CASTRGSGGSSYNSPLHF
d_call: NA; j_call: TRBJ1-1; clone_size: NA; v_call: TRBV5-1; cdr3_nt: TGCGCCAGCAGCTACGACAGCACCATGAACACTGAAGCTTTCTTT; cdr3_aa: CASSYDSTMNTEAFF
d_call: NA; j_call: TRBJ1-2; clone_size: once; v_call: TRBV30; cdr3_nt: TGTGCCTGGAGTCCGTCCGGCAGGGTCTACACCTTC; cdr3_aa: CAWSPSGRVYTF
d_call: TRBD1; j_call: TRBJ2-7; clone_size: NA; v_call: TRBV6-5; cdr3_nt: TGTGCCAGCAGACCCGGGACAGGGGGCGAGTACTTC; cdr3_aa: CASRPGTGGEYF
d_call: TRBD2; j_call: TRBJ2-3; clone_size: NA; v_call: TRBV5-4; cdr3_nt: TGTGCCAGCAGCTTGGGGGGGACTACCAACACAGATACGCAGTATTTT; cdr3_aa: CASSLGGTTNTDTQYF
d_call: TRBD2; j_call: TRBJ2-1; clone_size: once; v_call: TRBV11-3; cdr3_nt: TGTGCCAGCAGCCAAGGACTAGTTGGAGGTGAGCAGTTCTTC; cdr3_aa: CASSQGLVGGEQFF
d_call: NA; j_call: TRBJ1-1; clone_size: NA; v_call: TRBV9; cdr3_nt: TGTGCCAGCAGCGTGTCCAGGGTGGGAGGGGGCACTGAAGCTTTCTTT; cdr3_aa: CASSVSRVGGGTEAFF
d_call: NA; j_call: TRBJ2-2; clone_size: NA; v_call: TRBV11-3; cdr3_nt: TGTGCCAGCAGCCTGGCTCGGGGATCCACCGGGGAGCTGTTTTTT; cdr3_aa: CASSLARGSTGELFF
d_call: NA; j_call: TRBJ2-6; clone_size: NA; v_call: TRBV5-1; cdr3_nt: TGCGCCAGCAGCTTGGAAGGGGCCTCTGGGGCCAACGTCCTGACTTTC; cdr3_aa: CASSLEGASGANVLTF
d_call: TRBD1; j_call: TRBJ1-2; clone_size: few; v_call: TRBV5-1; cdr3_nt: TGCGCCAGCAGCTTTGAGGGGACAGGGATCGATGGCTACACCTTC; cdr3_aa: CASSFEGTGIDGYTF
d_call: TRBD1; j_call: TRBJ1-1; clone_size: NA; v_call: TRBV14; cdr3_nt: TGTGCCAGCAGCCCGGACAGGGTCTCTGAAGCTTTCTTT; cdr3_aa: CASSPDRVSEAFF
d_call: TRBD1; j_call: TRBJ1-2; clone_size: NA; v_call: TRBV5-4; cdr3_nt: TGTGCCAGCAGCCCGGGGGGTCAGGGGGCTCTGTATGGCTACACCTTC; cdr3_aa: CASSPGGQGALYGYTF
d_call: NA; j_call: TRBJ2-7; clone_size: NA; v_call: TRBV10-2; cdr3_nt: TGCGCCAGCAGTTATCAGACCTACGAGCAGTACTTC; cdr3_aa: CASSYQTYEQYF
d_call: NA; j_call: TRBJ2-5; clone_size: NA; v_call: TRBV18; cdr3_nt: TGTGCCAGCTCACCCGGACAGCAAGAGACCCAGTACTTC; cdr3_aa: CASSPGQQETQYF